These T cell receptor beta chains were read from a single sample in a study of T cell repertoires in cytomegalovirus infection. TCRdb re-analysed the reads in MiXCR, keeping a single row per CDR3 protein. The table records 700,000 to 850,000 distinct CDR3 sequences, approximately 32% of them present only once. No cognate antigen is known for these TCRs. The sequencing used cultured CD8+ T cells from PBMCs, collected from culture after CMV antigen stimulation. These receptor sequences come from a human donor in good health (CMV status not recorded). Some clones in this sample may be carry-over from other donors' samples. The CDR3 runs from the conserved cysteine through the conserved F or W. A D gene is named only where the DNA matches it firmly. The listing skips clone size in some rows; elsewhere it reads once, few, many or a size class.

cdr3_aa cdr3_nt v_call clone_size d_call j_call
CASSSPDRDRVFNEQYF TGTGCCAGCAGCTCCCCGGACCGGGACAGGGTTTTCAACGAGCAGTACTTC TRBV7-9 . TRBD1 TRBJ2-7
CASSSCPTGPQHF TGTGCCAGCAGTTCATGCCCGACAGGTCCTCAGCATTTT TRBV28 . . TRBJ1-5
CASSLVGPNYNSPLHF TGTGCCAGCAGTTTAGTGGGTCCTAACTATAATTCACCCCTCCACTTT TRBV27 few . TRBJ1-6
CASSTPGQHTDTQYF TGTGCCAGCAGCACTCCGGGACAGCACACAGATACGCAGTATTTT TRBV7-9 few TRBD1 TRBJ2-3
CASSRDEANTEAFF TGTGCCAGCAGCAGAGACGAGGCGAACACTGAAGCTTTCTTT TRBV7-6 many . TRBJ1-1
CASSELGLRTGKAGELFF TGTGCCAGCAGTGAATTGGGGTTGAGGACAGGGAAGGCCGGGGAGCTGTTTTTT TRBV25-1 few TRBD1 TRBJ2-2
CASSLLSPQETQYF TGTGCCAGCAGCCTCTTGAGTCCTCAAGAGACCCAGTACTTC TRBV7-6 . . TRBJ2-5
CASSFWQGRGQPQHF TGTGCCAGCAGCTTTTGGCAGGGACGAGGCCAGCCCCAGCATTTT TRBV7-8 many . TRBJ1-5
CASSSSGGVGYEQYF TGTGCCAGCAGCTCTAGCGGGGGGGTGGGATACGAGCAGTACTTC TRBV7-2 few TRBD2 TRBJ2-7
CVSRSRTGMFPNTGELFF TGTGTCAGCAGATCCCGGACAGGAATGTTTCCGAACACCGGGGAGCTGTTTTTT TRBV6-5 . TRBD1 TRBJ2-2
CASSVRQGAVTGELFF TGTGCCAGCAGCGTAAGACAGGGGGCCGTCACCGGGGAGCTGTTTTTT TRBV7-2 few TRBD1 TRBJ2-2